These T cell receptor beta chains were read from a single sample in a study of T-cell reconstitution after alpha-beta-depleted transplantation in children. TCRdb ran MiXCR on the PCR reads and lists one entry per CDR3 protein. The sample has roughly 500,000 distinct CDR3 sequences, approximately 10% seen once. The material was PBMCs, obtained before TCRalphabeta/CD19-depleted stem cell transplant. These TCRs come from a child under 10 years old with inherited bone marrow failure, due to receive a stem cell transplant. The CDR3 runs from the conserved cysteine through the conserved F or W. The order of the fields is J gene, V gene, D gene, clone size, CDR3 protein. A D gene is named only where the DNA matches it firmly. Some rows have no size entry. The others give once, few or many, or a class for an expanded clone.

J gene: TRBJ1-1
V gene: TRBV28
D gene: NA
clone size: many
CDR3 protein: CASREEENTEAFF

J gene: TRBJ2-1
V gene: TRBV20-1
D gene: NA
clone size: many
CDR3 protein: CSARDQGGSPYNEQFF

J gene: TRBJ2-7
V gene: TRBV4-3
D gene: NA
clone size: NA
CDR3 protein: CASSLHSTDSYEQYF

J gene: TRBJ2-6
V gene: TRBV5-1
D gene: TRBD2
clone size: many
CDR3 protein: CASSLPSAGGSGANVLTF

J gene: TRBJ1-2
V gene: TRBV20-1
D gene: NA
clone size: many
CDR3 protein: CSARAQGTGYGYTF

J gene: TRBJ2-2
V gene: TRBV3-1
D gene: NA
clone size: few
CDR3 protein: CASSQGELNTGELFF

J gene: TRBJ1-1
V gene: TRBV5-1
D gene: NA
clone size: NA
CDR3 protein: CASSLGPGPGTEAFF

J gene: TRBJ2-7
V gene: TRBV20-1
D gene: TRBD2
clone size: many
CDR3 protein: CSASRLAGSSSYEQYF

J gene: TRBJ2-4
V gene: TRBV30
D gene: NA
clone size: few
CDR3 protein: CAWSVGVSLAKNIQYF

J gene: TRBJ2-1
V gene: TRBV6-2/TRBV6-3
D gene: TRBD2
clone size: many
CDR3 protein: CASRLLAGVYEQFF

J gene: TRBJ1-4
V gene: TRBV2
D gene: TRBD1
clone size: many
CDR3 protein: CASSPGTAKGEKLFF

J gene: TRBJ1-5
V gene: TRBV18
D gene: NA
clone size: few
CDR3 protein: CASSPPGAGNQPQHF

J gene: TRBJ2-3
V gene: TRBV6-1
D gene: TRBD1
clone size: many
CDR3 protein: CASSRRQGTDTQYF

J gene: TRBJ1-4
V gene: TRBV11-2
D gene: NA
clone size: many
CDR3 protein: CASSLEGGQLFF

J gene: TRBJ2-1
V gene: TRBV11-2
D gene: TRBD2
clone size: few
CDR3 protein: CASSAGRELVDNEQFF

J gene: TRBJ2-7
V gene: TRBV7-6
D gene: TRBD2
clone size: many
CDR3 protein: CASSLDLAGGPTVF

J gene: TRBJ2-3
V gene: TRBV4-1
D gene: NA
clone size: NA
CDR3 protein: CASSQARFGERRTDTQYF

J gene: TRBJ1-4
V gene: TRBV3-1
D gene: NA
clone size: few
CDR3 protein: CASSTQPNEKLFF